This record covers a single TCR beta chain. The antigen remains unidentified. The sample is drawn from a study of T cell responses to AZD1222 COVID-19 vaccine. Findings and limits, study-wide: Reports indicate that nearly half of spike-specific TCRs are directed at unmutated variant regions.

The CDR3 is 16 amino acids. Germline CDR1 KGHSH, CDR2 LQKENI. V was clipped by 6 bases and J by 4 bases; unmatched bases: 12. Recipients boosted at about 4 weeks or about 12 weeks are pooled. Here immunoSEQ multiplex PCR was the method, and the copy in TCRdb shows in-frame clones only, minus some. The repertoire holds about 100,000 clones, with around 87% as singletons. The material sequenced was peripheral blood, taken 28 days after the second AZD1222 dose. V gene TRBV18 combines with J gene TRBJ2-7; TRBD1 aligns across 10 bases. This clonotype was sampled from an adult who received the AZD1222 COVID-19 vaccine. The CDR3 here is CASSWTGGVSSYEQYF. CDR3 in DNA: TGTGCCAGCTCCTGGACAGGGGGAGTTTCATCGTACGAGCAGTACTTC. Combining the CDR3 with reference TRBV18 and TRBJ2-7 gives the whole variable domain NAGVMQNPRHLVRRRGQEARLRCSPMKGHSHVYWYRQLPEEGLKFMVYLQKENIIDESGMPKERFSAEFPKEGPSILRIQQVVRGDSAAYFCASSWTGGVSSYEQYFGPGTRLTVT.